What follows are 7 T cell receptor beta chains derived from one specimen sequenced in a study of cytomegalovirus exposure and HLA in healthy donors. Assay used: immunoSEQ multiplex PCR; TCRdb lists only in-frame clones, some missing. The sample has under 50,000 clones; nearly 95% are singletons. Source material: PBMCs. The receptors come from a woman aged 18-30 years in good health and CMV-seropositive.

The V and J genes are TRBV19 and TRBJ2-1; 7 bases are shared with TRBD2. The V and J ends lost 1 base and 3 bases, in that order; junction bases with no gene match: 6. The CDR3 has 16 amino acids. Germline V lookup: CDR1 LNHDA, CDR2 SQIVND (reference sequence). DNA of the CDR3: TGTGCCAGTAGTATAGGGGCGGGAGCTCGCTACAATGAGCAGTTCTTC. Amino acids: CASSIGAGARYNEQFF.

V usage is TRBV4-2 and J usage is TRBJ2-1, with 8 bases fitting TRBD2. Trimming cost V 0 bases and J 0 bases; bases outside gene matches: 4. This CDR3 contains 17 residues. CDR1 and CDR2 (germline): LGHNA, YNFKEQ. DNA for the CDR3: TGTGCCAGCAGCCAAGATCTCAGCGGGAGCTCCTACAATGAGCAGTTCTTC. This encodes CASSQDLSGSSYNEQFF.

This clone was counted between two and nine times. The CDR3 coding sequence is TGTGCCAGCAGTTCAGGGGGGTCGGTTAACACCGGGGAGCTGTTTTTT. It specifies CASSSGGSVNTGELFF. The rearrangement joins TRBV6-6 to TRBJ2-2; a weak D match, TRBD1 (7 bases). V lost 4 bases and J lost 2, with 14 bases in between. CDR1 MNHNY and CDR2 SVGAGI come from the germline V gene (reference sequence). The CDR3 contains 16 residues.

The rearrangement joins TRBV6-1 to TRBJ2-7, with D perhaps TRBD2 (5 bases). Germline-derived CDR1 and CDR2 are MNHNS and SASEGT. The CDR3 is made up of 11 amino acids. Deletions cut 5 bases from V and 5 bases from J, with 7 bases between. CDR3 sequence (DNA): TGTGCCAGCAGTAAACTAGACGAGCAGTACTTC. Protein: CASSKLDEQYF.

This clone appeared once. This chain uses TRBV4-3 with TRBJ2-1, with 7 nucleotides matching TRBD1. V dropped 0 bases and J dropped 4; count of bases not matched to a gene: 3. The CDR3 covers 15 residues. Per the germline V gene, CDR1 is LGHNA and CDR2 is YSLEER. The CDR3 DNA follows: TGCGCCAGCAGCCAAGATAGGGGGCCATACAATGAGCAGTTCTTC. Amino acids: CASSQDRGPYNEQFF.

The chain has TRBV9 and TRBJ2-3; 9 nucleotides line up with TRBD2. V was pared by 5 bases and J by 2 bases, with 6 bases of the junction left unmatched. The CDR3 extends over 15 amino acids. Germline CDR1 reads SGDLS; CDR2 reads YYNGEE. CDR3 amino acids: CASRAGGGATDTQYF. CDR3 coding DNA: TGTGCCAGCAGGGCGGGAGGGGGGGCCACAGATACGCAGTATTTT.

The chain uses TRBV5-1 and TRBJ1-5; 8 bases line up with TRBD1. This CDR3 has 14 residues. Germline lookup yields CDR1 SGHRS and CDR2 YFSETQ. J lost 5 bases, V lost 3 bases, and 4 bases had no gene match. In nucleotides, the CDR3 is TGCGCCAGCAGCTGGCGACAGGGGCATCAGCCCCAGCATTTT. Amino acids: CASSWRQGHQPQHF.